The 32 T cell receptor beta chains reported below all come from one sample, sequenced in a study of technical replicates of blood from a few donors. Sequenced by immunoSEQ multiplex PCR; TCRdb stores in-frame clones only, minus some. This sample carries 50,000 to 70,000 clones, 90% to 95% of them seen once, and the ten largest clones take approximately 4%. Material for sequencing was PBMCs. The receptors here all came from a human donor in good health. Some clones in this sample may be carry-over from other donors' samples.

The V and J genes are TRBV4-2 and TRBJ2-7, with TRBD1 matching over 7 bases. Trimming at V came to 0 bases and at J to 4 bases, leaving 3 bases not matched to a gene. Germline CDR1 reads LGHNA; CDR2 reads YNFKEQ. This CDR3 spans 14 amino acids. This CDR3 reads CASSQDGTDYEQYF. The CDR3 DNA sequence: TGTGCCAGCAGCCAAGATGGGACAGATTACGAGCAGTACTTC.

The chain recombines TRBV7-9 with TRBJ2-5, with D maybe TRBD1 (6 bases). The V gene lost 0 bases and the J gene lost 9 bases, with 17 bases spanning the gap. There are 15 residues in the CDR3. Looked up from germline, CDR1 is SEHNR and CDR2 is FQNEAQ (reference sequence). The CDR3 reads CASSLAGALVPPQYF. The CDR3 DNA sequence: TGTGCCAGCAGCTTAGCGGGGGCGCTAGTCCCCCCCCAGTACTTC.

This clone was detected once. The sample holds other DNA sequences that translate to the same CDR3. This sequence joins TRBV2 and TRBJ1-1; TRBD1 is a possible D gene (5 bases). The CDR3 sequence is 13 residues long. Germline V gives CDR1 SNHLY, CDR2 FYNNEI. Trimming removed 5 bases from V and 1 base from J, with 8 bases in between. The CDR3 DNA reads TGTGCCAGCAGTAGGCAGGGGAACACTGAAGCTTTCTTT. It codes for CASSRQGNTEAFF.

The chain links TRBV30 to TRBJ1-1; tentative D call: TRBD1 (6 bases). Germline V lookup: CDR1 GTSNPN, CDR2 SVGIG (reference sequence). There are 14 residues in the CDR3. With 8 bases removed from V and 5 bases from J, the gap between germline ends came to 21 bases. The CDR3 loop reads CALGGGLRVTEAFF. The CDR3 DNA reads TGTGCCCTAGGGGGGGGACTCCGGGTGACTGAAGCTTTCTTT.

CDR3 protein: CASSFGGSGANVLTF. For the CDR3, the DNA is TGTGCCAGCAGCTTCGGGGGCTCTGGGGCCAACGTCCTGACTTTC. The chain couples TRBV13 to TRBJ2-6; TRBD2 is a possible D gene (6 bases). Trimming cost V 3 bases and J 0 bases, with 6 bases left between them. The CDR3 has 15 residues. The germline V gene has CDR1 PRHDT and CDR2 FYEKMQ (reference sequence).

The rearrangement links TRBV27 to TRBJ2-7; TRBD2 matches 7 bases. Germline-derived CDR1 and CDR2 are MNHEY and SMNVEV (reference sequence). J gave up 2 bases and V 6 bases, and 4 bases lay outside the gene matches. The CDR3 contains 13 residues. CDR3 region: CASRRERTYEQYF. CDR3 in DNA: TGTGCCAGCAGGCGGGAGCGAACCTACGAGCAGTACTTC.

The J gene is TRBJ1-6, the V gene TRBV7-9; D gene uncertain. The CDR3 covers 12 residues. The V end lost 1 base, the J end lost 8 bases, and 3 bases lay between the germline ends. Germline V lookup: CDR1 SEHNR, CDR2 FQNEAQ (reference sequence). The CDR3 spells CASSLGDSPLHF. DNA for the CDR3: TGTGCCAGCAGCTTAGGCGATTCACCCCTCCACTTT.

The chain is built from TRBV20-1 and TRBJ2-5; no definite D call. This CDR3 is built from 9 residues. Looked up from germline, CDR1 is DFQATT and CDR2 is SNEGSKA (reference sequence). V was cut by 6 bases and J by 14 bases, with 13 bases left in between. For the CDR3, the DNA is TGCAGTGCGTCGGTCCCTAACTACTTC. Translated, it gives CSASVPNYF.

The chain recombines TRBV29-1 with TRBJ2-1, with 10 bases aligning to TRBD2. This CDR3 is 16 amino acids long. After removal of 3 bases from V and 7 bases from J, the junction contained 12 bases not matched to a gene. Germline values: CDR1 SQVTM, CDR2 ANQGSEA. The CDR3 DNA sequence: TGCAGCGTTGATCGCAGGCTAGCGGGAGTCAGTAATGAGCAGTTCTTC. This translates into CSVDRRLAGVSNEQFF.

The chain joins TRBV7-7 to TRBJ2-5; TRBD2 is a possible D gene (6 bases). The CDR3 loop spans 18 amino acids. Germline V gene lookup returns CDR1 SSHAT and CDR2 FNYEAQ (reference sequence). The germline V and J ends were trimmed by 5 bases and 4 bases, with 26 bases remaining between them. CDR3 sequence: CASSPSSLRLEGGETQYF. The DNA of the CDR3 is TGTGCCAGCAGCCCCTCTTCGCTCAGATTGGAGGGAGGAGAGACCCAGTACTTC.

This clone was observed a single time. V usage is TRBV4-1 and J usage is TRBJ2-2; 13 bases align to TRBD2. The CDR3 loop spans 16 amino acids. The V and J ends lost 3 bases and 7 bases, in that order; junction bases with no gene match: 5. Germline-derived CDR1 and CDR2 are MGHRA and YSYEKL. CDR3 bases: TGCGCCAGCAGCCAGAGGACTAGCGGGGGAGGCGGGGAGCTGTTTTTT. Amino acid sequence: CASSQRTSGGGGELFF.

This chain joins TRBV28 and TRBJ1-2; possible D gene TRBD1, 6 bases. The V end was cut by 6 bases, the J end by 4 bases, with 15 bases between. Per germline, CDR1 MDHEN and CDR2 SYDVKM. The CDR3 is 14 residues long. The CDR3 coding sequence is TGTGCCAGCAGCTCAGGGGCGGTATCCTATGGCTACACCTTC. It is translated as CASSSGAVSYGYTF.

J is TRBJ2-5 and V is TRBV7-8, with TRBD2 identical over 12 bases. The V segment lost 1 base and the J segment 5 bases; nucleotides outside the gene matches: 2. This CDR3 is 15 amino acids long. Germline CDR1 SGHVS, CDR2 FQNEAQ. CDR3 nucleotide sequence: TGTGCCAGCAGCTTAGTCCTAGCGGGGGGGGAGACCCAGTACTTC. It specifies CASSLVLAGGETQYF.

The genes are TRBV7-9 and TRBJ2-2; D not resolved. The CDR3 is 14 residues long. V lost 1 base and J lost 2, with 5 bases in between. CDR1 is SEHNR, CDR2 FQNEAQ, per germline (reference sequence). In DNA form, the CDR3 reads TGTGCCAGCAGCTTAGGGAGTAACACCGGGGAGCTGTTTTTT. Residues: CASSLGSNTGELFF. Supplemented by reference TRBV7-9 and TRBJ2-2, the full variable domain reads DTGVSQNPRHKITKRGQNVTFRCDPISEHNRLYWYRQTLGQGPEFLTYFQNEAQLEKSRLLSDRFSAERPKGSFSTLEIQRTEQGDSAMYLCASSLGSNTGELFFGEGSRLTVL.

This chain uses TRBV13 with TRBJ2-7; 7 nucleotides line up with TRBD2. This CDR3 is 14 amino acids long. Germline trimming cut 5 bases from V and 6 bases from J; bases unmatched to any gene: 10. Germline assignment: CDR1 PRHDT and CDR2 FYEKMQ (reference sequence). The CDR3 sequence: CASSKRGLGLEQYF. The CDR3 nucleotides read TGTGCCAGCAGCAAGCGGGGTCTGGGGCTCGAGCAGTACTTC.

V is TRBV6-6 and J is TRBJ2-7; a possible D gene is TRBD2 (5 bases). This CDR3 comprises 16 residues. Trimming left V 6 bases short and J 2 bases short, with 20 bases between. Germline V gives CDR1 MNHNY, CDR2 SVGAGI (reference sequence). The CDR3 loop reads CASSDTRGSMAYEQYF. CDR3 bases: TGTGCCAGCAGCGACACACGGGGTAGCATGGCCTACGAGCAGTACTTC.

The CDR3 is CASSLTGSYQPQHF. CDR3 in DNA: TGTGCCAGTAGTCTAACAGGGTCGTATCAGCCCCAGCATTTT. The chain carries TRBV19 and TRBJ1-5, with a possible D match to TRBD1 (6 bases). This CDR3 is 14 amino acids long. The V and J ends lost 5 bases and 5 bases respectively, with 13 bases between them. CDR1 is LNHDA and CDR2 is SQIVND in the germline V gene (reference sequence).

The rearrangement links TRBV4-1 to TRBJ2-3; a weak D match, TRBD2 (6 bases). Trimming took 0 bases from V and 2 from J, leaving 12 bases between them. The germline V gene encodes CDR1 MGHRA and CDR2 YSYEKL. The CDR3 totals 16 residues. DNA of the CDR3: TGCGCCAGCAGCCAAGATGGCGCGGGGTACACAGATACGCAGTATTTT. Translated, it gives CASSQDGAGYTDTQYF.

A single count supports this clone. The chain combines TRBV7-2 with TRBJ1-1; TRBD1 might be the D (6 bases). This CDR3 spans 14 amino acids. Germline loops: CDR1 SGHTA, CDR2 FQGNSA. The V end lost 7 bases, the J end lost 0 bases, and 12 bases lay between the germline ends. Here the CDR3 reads CASIRDTMNTEAFF. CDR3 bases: TGTGCCAGCATCCGGGACACCATGAACACTGAAGCTTTCTTT.

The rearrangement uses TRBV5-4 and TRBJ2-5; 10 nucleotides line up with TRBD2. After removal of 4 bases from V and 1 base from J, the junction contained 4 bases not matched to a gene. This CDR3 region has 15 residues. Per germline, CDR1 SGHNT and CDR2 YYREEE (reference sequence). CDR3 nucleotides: TGTGCCAGCAGCACCCGGACTAGCGGCCAAGAGACCCAGTACTTC. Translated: CASSTRTSGQETQYF.

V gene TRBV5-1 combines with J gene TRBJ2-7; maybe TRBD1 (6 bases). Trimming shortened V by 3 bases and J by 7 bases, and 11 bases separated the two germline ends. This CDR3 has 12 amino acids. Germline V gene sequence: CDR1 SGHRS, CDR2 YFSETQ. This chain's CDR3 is CASSSAGVEQYF. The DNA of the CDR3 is TGCGCCAGCAGCTCGGCAGGGGTTGAGCAGTACTTC.

The CDR3: CAISERQAGHYEQYF. The CDR3 DNA reads TGTGCCATCAGTGAACGTCAGGCCGGACACTACGAGCAGTACTTC. The rearrangement uses TRBV10-3 and TRBJ2-7, with D possibly being TRBD1 (5 bases). The CDR3 covers 15 residues. Trimming shortened V by 3 bases and J by 3 bases, and 15 bases separated the two germline ends. Germline CDR1 and CDR2: ENHRY and SYGVKD.

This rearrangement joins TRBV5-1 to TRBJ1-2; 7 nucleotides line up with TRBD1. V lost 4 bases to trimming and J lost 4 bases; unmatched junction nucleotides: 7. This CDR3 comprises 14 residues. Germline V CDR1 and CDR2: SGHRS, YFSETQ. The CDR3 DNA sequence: TGCGCCAGCAGCCAATCGGGACAGCGCTATGGCTACACCTTC. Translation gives CASSQSGQRYGYTF.

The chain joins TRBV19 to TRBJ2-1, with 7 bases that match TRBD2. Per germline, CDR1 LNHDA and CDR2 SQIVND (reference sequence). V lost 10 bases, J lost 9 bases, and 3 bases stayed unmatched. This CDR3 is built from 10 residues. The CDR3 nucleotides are TGTGCCACCTGGGAGGGTGAGCAGTTCTTC. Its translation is CATWEGEQFF.

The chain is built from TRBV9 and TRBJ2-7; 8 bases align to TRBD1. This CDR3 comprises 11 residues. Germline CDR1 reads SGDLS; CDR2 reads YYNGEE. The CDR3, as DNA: TGTGGGGCAGGGGGCAAGGACGAGCAGTACTTC. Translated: CGAGGKDEQYF.

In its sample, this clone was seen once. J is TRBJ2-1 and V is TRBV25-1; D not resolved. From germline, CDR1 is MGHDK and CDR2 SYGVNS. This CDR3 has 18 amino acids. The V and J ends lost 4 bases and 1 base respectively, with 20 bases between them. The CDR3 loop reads CASSVEAKVFWSYNEQFF. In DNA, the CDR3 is TGTGCCAGCAGTGTTGAGGCCAAAGTGTTCTGGTCCTACAATGAGCAGTTCTTC.

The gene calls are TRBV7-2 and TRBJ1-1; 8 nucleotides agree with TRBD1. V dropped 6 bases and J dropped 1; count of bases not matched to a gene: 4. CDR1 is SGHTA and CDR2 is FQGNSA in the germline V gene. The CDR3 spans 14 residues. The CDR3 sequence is CASSRQGWNTEAFF. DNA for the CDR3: TGTGCCAGCAGTCGACAGGGGTGGAACACTGAAGCTTTCTTT. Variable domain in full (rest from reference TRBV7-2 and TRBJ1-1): GAGVSQSPSNKVTEKGKDVELRCDPISGHTALYWYRQSLGQGLEFLIYFQGNSAPDKSGLPSDRFSAERTGGSVSTLTIQRTQQEDSAVYLCASSRQGWNTEAFFGQGTRLTVV.

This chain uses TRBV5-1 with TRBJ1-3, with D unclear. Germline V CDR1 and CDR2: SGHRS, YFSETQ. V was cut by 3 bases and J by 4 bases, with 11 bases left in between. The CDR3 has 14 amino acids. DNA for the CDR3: TGCGCCAGCAGCTCCGGGTCCCAGGGAAACACCATATATTTT. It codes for CASSSGSQGNTIYF.

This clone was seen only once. The chain's CDR3 is CASSWTGGLTEAFF. The CDR3 DNA reads TGCGCCAGCAGCTGGACAGGGGGCCTCACTGAAGCTTTCTTT. The gene calls are TRBV5-1 and TRBJ1-1; TRBD1 matches 11 bases. V lost 3 bases, J lost 4 bases, and 2 bases stayed unmatched. The CDR3 is 14 amino acids. CDR1 and CDR2 from the germline V gene are SGHRS and YFSETQ. The complete variable domain, with remaining parts taken from reference TRBV5-1 and TRBJ1-1, reads KAGVTQTPRYLIKTRGQQVTLSCSPISGHRSVSWYQQTPGQGLQFLFEYFSETQRNKGNFPGRFSGRQFSNSRSEMNVSTLELGDSALYLCASSWTGGLTEAFFGQGTRLTVV.

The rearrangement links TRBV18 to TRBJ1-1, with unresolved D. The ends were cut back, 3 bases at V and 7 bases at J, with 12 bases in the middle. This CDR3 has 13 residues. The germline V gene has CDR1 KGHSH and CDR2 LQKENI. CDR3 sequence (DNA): TGTGCCAGCTCACCTTTTGCGTCTGGTGAAGCTTTCTTT. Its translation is CASSPFASGEAFF.

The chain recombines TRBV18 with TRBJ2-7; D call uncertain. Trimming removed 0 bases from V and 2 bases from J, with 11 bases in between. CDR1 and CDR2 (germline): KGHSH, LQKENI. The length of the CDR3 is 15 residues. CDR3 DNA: TGTGCCAGCTCACCACCGGCACAATCCCCCTACGAGCAGTACTTC. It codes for CASSPPAQSPYEQYF.

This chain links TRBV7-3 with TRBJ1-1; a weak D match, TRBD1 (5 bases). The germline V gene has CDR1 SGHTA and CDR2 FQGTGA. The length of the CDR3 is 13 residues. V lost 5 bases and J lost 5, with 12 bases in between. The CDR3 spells CASSIREGTEAFF. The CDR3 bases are TGTGCCAGCAGCATAAGGGAGGGGACTGAAGCTTTCTTT.